A few counts support the clone carrying this TCR beta chain. As yet, its antigen is unknown. The junction had 2 bases not matched to a gene; V was cut back by 2 bases and J by 2 bases. Germline V lookup: CDR1 MGHDK, CDR2 SYGVNS. The CDR3 has 15 amino acids. This specimen comes from a study of identical twins. TCRdb re-analysed the 5' RACE reads in MiXCR, keeping a single row per CDR3 protein. The sample holds 410,000 or so distinct CDR3 sequences, around a sixth seen once. Study-wide points: For zero-insertion analyses, partial confounding could come from invariant MAIT and iNKT cells. Abundant beta clonotypes from cord blood had fewer insertions, unlike memory repertoires, which showed none. Out-of-frame alpha sequences common to twins were enriched for low generation probability. Twin pairs had excess sharing that was weaker in beta out-of-frame sequences.

This receptor was obtained from a man aged 45 to 65 in good health. Sequenced input: naive T cells sorted from blood. The rearrangement joins TRBV25-1 to TRBJ2-3; TRBD1 agrees at 9 bases. Here the CDR3 reads CASSETGGYTDTQYF. CDR3 in DNA: TGTGCCAGCAGTGAAACAGGGGGCTACACAGATACGCAGTATTTT.